This is a list of T cell receptor beta chains from one sample in a study of blood T cell repertoires in COVID-19. The data were produced by immunoSEQ multiplex PCR, yet TCRdb's version contains in-frame clones alone and is incomplete. This sample has around 190,000 clones, with about 80% found just once. The specimen sequenced was peripheral blood. The receptors here all came from a human donor in a cohort sampled during active COVID-19. Each CDR3 is given with its conserved first and last residue. A D gene is named only where the DNA matches it firmly. Some rows mark clone size as missing; the rest say once, few, many or name a class of expanded clone.

abundance | j_gene | v_gene | len | d_gene | CDR3aa | CDR3nt
. | TRBJ2-1 | TRBV18 | 15 | TRBD2 | CASSPQRGGRNEQFF | TGTGCCAGCTCACCACAGCGGGGGGGCCGGAATGAGCAGTTCTTC
. | TRBJ2-5 | TRBV29-1 | 12 | TRBD2 | CSVQRGGETQYF | TGCAGCGTTCAGCGGGGGGGAGAGACCCAGTACTTC
. | TRBJ2-7 | TRBV25-1 | 15 | TRBD2 | CASAETGLAGGQKYF | TGTGCCAGCGCAGAAACAGGACTAGCGGGGGGCCAAAAGTACTTC
once | TRBJ2-3 | TRBV14 | 16 | TRBD1 | CASSPPGQDTTDTQYF | TGTGCCAGCAGCCCCCCGGGACAGGATACCACAGATACGCAGTATTTT
. | TRBJ2-7 | TRBV4-1 | 14 | . | CASSQTSEGYEQYF | TGCGCCAGCAGCCAAACTTCGGAGGGGTACGAGCAGTACTTC
. | TRBJ1-2 | TRBV6-5 | 13 | . | CASSHTANYGYTF | TGTGCCAGCAGTCATACAGCTAACTATGGCTACACCTTC
. | TRBJ1-2 | TRBV15 | 14 | . | CATSRDARGRGYTF | TGTGCCACCAGCAGAGATGCCAGGGGACGTGGCTACACCTTC
. | TRBJ1-5 | TRBV7-3 | 13 | . | CASSLGVDQPQHF | TGTGCCAGCAGCCTCGGAGTAGATCAGCCCCAGCATTTT
. | TRBJ2-7 | TRBV11-2 | 15 | . | CASSLDAGNSVWQYF | TGTGCCAGCAGCTTAGATGCGGGGAACTCCGTCTGGCAGTACTTC
once | TRBJ1-1 | TRBV29-1 | 17 | TRBD1 | CSVRTGTGGEAGTEAFF | TGCAGCGTTCGCACCGGGACAGGGGGCGAGGCAGGCACTGAAGCTTTCTTT
few | TRBJ1-6 | TRBV5-6 | 11 | . | CASSHSGPLHF | TGTGCCAGCAGCCACTCCGGACCCCTCCACTTT
. | TRBJ1-1 | TRBV7-9 | 15 | TRBD1 | CASTGTGGSNTEAFF | TGTGCCAGCACCGGGACAGGGGGCTCGAACACTGAAGCTTTCTTT
. | TRBJ1-1 | TRBV5-1 | 14 | . | CASSYGLVNTEAFF | TGCGCCAGCAGCTACGGACTAGTGAACACTGAAGCTTTCTTT
. | TRBJ2-7 | TRBV7-9 | 15 | TRBD2 | CASSPRRGISYEQYF | TGTGCCAGCAGCCCCCGGCGGGGGATTTCCTACGAGCAGTACTTC
few | TRBJ2-2 | TRBV5-1 | 15 | TRBD1 | CASSGETGDTGELFF | TGCGCCAGCAGCGGGGAGACAGGGGACACCGGGGAGCTGTTTTTT
once | TRBJ2-5 | TRBV5-5 | 15 | . | CASSELDSPEETQYF | TGTGCCAGCAGCGAATTGGACAGCCCGGAGGAGACCCAGTACTTC
. | TRBJ2-5 | TRBV12-3/TRBV12-4 | 13 | . | CASTLLEVETQYF | TGTGCCAGCACCCTTCTCGAGGTTGAGACCCAGTACTTC
. | TRBJ1-2 | TRBV10-3 | 14 | . | CAISESNQGQGYTF | TGTGCCATCAGTGAGTCGAACCAGGGGCAGGGCTACACCTTC
. | TRBJ1-3 | TRBV5-5 | 15 | . | CASSADSAPGNTIYF | TGTGCCAGCAGCGCGGACAGCGCCCCCGGAAACACCATATATTTT
many | TRBJ2-3 | TRBV9 | 17 | TRBD1 | CASSVATGQAGADTQYF | TGTGCCAGCAGCGTAGCTACGGGACAGGCTGGCGCAGATACGCAGTATTTT
. | TRBJ2-6 | TRBV2 | 15 | . | CASSLADLGANVLTF | TGTGCCAGCTCGTTGGCGGATCTCGGGGCCAACGTCCTGACTTTC
. | TRBJ1-1 | TRBV10-1 | 13 | . | CASRLAQNTEAFF | TGCGCCAGCAGGTTGGCACAGAACACTGAAGCTTTCTTT
. | TRBJ1-2 | TRBV6-5 | 14 | . | CASMSRTTNYGYTF | TGTGCCAGCATGAGCCGGACAACTAACTATGGCTACACCTTC
. | TRBJ1-1 | TRBV29-1 | 13 | . | CSGMRGANTEAFF | TGCAGCGGCATGCGCGGGGCAAACACTGAAGCTTTCTTT
. | TRBJ1-2 | TRBV7-2 | 15 | TRBD1 | CASSNRDRGDYGYTF | TGTGCCAGCAGCAACCGGGACAGGGGGGATTATGGCTACACCTTC
. | TRBJ1-6 | TRBV5-6 | 15 | TRBD1 | CASSSQGAVGSPLHF | TGTGCCAGCAGCTCTCAGGGGGCGGTAGGCTCACCCCTCCACTTT
. | TRBJ1-2 | TRBV9 | 13 | . | CASSPPGGLGYTF | TGTGCCAGCAGCCCCCCAGGAGGCTTGGGCTACACCTTC
. | TRBJ1-5 | TRBV19 | 13 | . | CASSAVSNQPQHF | TGTGCCAGTAGTGCGGTCAGCAATCAGCCCCAGCATTTT
. | TRBJ1-1 | TRBV11-2 | 16 | TRBD1 | CASSSGTGRGNTEAFF | TGTGCCAGCAGTAGCGGGACAGGGAGAGGGAACACTGAAGCTTTCTTT
. | TRBJ1-6 | TRBV3-1/TRBV3-2 | 17 | TRBD1 | CASSPSPQGRPYSPLHF | TGTGCCAGCAGCCCCTCACCACAGGGGCGGCCGTATTCACCCCTCCACTTT
. | TRBJ1-2 | TRBV9 | 14 | TRBD1 | CASSPDRASYGYTF | TGTGCCAGCAGCCCGGACAGGGCGTCCTATGGCTACACCTTC
. | TRBJ1-2 | TRBV6-1 | 11 | . | CASSGAQTPFF | TGTGCCAGCAGTGGAGCACAAACCCCCTTCTTC
. | TRBJ1-1 | TRBV25-1 | 15 | TRBD1 | CASSEYRGRDTEAFF | TGTGCCAGCAGTGAATATAGGGGGCGGGACACTGAAGCTTTCTTT
. | TRBJ1-2 | TRBV25-1 | 15 | . | CASSDPGASGFGYTF | TGTGCCAGCAGTGATCCAGGGGCGAGCGGTTTTGGCTACACCTTC
. | TRBJ2-7 | TRBV13 | 16 | TRBD1 | CASSPRDRGSSYEQYF | TGTGCCAGCAGCCCCCGGGACAGGGGTAGCTCCTACGAGCAGTACTTC
. | TRBJ2-6 | TRBV7-6 | 17 | TRBD1 | CASSARQGSSGANVLTF | TGTGCCAGCAGCGCCCGACAGGGGAGCTCTGGGGCCAACGTCCTGACTTTC
. | TRBJ2-7 | TRBV5-4 | 14 | TRBD2 | CASSCSGFSYEQYF | TGTGCCAGCAGTTGTAGCGGGTTCTCCTACGAGCAGTACTTC